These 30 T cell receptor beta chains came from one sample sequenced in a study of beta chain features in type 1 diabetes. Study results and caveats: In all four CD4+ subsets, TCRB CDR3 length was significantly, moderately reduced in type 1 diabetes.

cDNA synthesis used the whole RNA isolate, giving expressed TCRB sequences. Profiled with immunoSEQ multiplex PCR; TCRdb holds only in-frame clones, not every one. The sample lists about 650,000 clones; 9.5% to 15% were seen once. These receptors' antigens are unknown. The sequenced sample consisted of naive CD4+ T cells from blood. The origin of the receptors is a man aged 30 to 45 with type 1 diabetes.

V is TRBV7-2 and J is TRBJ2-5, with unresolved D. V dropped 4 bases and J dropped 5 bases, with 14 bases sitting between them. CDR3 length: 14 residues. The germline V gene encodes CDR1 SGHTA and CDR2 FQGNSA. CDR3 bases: TGTGCCAGCAGCTCGCGGAGTGGCAGGGAGACCCAGTACTTC. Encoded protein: CASSSRSGRETQYF.

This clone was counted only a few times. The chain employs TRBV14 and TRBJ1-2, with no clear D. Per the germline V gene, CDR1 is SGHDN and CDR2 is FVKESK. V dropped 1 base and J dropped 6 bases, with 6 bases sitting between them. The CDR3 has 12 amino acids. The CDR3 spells CASSQVRDGYTF. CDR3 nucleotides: TGTGCCAGCAGCCAAGTGAGGGATGGCTACACCTTC.

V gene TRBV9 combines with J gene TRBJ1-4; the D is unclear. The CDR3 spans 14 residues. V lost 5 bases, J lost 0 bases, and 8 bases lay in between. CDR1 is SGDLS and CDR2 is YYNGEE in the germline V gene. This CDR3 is CASSYTATNEKLFF. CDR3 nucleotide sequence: TGTGCCAGCAGTTACACAGCAACTAATGAAAAACTGTTTTTT.

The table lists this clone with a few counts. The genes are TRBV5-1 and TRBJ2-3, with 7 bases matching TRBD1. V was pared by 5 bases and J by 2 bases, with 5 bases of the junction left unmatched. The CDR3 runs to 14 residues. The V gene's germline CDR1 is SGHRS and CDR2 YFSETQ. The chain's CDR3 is CASRSGQFTDTQYF. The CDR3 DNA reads TGCGCCAGCAGGTCGGGACAGTTCACAGATACGCAGTATTTT.

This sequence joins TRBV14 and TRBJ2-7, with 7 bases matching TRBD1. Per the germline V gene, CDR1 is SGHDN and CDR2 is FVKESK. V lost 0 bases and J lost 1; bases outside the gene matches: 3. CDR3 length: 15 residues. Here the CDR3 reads CASSQEGQRSYEQYF. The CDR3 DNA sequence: TGTGCCAGCAGCCAAGAGGGACAGAGATCCTACGAGCAGTACTTC.

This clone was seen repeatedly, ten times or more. The CDR3 sequence: CASSLQDQTEAFF. The CDR3, as DNA: TGTGCCAGCAGCTTGCAGGACCAGACTGAAGCTTTCTTT. V and J are TRBV5-6 and TRBJ1-1; no reliable D call. Trimming removed 1 base from V and 5 bases from J, with 9 bases in between. This CDR3 spans 13 amino acids. The germline gives CDR1 SGHDT, CDR2 YYEEEE.

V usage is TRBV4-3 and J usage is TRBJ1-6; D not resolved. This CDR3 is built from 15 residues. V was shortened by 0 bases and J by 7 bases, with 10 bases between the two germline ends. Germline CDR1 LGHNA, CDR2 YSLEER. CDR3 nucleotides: TGCGCCAGCAGCCAAGAGAATCCGCGGAATTCACCCCTCCACTTT. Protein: CASSQENPRNSPLHF.

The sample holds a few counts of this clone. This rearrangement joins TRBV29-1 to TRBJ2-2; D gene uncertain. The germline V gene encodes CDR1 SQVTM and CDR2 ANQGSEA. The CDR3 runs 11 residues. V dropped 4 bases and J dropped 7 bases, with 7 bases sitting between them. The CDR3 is CSVGRSGELFF. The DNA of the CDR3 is TGCAGCGTTGGGAGAAGCGGGGAGCTGTTTTTT.

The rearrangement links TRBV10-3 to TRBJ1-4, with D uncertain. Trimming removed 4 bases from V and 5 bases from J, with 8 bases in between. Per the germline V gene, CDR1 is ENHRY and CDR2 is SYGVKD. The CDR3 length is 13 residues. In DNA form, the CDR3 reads TGTGCCATCAGTGGGGAACAGAATGAAAAACTGTTTTTT. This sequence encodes CAISGEQNEKLFF.

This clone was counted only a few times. CDR3: CASSPLTGVNTDTQYF. The CDR3 DNA reads as TGCGCCAGCAGCCCATTGACAGGCGTAAACACAGATACGCAGTATTTT. This chain uses TRBV4-3 with TRBJ2-3, with D possibly matching TRBD1 (6 bases). This CDR3 has 16 amino acids. Germline CDR1 is LGHNA and CDR2 is YSLEER. The V end was cut by 4 bases, the J end by 2 bases, with 16 bases between.

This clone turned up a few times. The CDR3: CAWSVPGQGNYGYTF. In DNA, the CDR3 is TGTGCCTGGAGTGTCCCGGGACAGGGGAACTATGGCTACACCTTC. The J gene is TRBJ1-2, the V gene TRBV30; TRBD1 agrees at 10 bases. Unmatched junction bases numbered 3, after V lost 0 bases and J lost 2 bases. CDR1 GTSNPN and CDR2 SVGIG come from the germline V gene (reference sequence). CDR3 length: 15 residues. The variable domain in full, with the rest retrieved from reference TRBV30 and TRBJ1-2, is SQTIHQWPATLVQPVGSPLSLECTVEGTSNPNLYWYRQAAGRGLQLLFYSVGIGQISSEVPQNLSASRPQDRQFILSSKKLLLSDSGFYLCAWSVPGQGNYGYTFGSGTRLTVV.

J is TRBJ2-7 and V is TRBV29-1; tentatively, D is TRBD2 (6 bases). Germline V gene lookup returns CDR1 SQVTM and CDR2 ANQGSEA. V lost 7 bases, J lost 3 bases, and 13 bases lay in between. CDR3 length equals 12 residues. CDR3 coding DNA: TGCAGCGCTTCCGCCGGGGGCTACGAGCAGTACTTC. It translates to CSASAGGYEQYF.

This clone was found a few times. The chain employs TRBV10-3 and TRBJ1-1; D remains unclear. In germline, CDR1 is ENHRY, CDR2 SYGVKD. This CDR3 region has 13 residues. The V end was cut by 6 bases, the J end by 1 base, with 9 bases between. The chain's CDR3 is CAISGRENTEAFF. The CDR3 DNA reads TGTGCCATCAGCGGACGGGAGAACACTGAAGCTTTCTTT.

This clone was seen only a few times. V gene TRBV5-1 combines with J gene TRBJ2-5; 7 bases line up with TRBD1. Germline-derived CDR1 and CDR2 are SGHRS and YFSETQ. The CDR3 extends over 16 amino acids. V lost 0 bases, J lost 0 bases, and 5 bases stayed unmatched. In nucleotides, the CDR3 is TGCGCCAGCAGCTTGGTCGTCGGACAGGACCAAGAGACCCAGTACTTC. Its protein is CASSLVVGQDQETQYF.

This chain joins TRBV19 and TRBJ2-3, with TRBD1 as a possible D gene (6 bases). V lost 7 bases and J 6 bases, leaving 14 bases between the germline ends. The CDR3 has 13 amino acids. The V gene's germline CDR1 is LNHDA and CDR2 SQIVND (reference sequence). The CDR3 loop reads CASNPTGADTQYF. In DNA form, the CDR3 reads TGTGCCAGTAACCCGACAGGCGCGGATACGCAGTATTTT.

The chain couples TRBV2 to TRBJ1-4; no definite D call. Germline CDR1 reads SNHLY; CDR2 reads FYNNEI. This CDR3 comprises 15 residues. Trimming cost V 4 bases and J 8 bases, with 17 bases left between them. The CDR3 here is CASSGGHGSYEKLFF. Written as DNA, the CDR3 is TGTGCCAGCAGTGGCGGTCATGGGTCTTACGAAAAACTGTTTTTT.

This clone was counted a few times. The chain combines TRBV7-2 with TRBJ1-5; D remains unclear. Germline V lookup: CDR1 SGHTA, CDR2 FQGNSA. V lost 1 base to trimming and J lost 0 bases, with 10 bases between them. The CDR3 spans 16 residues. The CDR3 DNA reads TGTGCCAGCAGCTTAGTCGCCGGGAATAGCAATCAGCCCCAGCATTTT. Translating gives CASSLVAGNSNQPQHF.

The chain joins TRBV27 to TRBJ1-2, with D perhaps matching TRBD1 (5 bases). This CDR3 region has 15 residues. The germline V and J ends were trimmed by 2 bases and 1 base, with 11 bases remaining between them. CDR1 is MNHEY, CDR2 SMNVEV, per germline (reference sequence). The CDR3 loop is CASSLQGRLNYGYTF. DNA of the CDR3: TGTGCCAGCAGTTTACAGGGACGGCTTAACTATGGCTACACCTTC.

The CDR3 DNA sequence: TGTGCCAGCAGCACGGGACAGATTCAGTACTTC. This codes for CASSTGQIQYF. The chain recombines TRBV7-2 with TRBJ2-4; 7 bases line up with TRBD1. The CDR3 runs 11 residues. Losses at the gene ends were 5 bases for V and 10 bases for J; bases not matched to a gene: 2. From germline, CDR1 is SGHTA and CDR2 FQGNSA.

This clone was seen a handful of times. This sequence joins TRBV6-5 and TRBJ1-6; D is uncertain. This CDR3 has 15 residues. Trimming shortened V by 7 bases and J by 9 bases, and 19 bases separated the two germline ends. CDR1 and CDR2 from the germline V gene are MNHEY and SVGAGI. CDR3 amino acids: CASNPSGSDGSPLHF. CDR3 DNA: TGTGCCAGCAACCCATCGGGCAGTGATGGTTCACCCCTCCACTTT.

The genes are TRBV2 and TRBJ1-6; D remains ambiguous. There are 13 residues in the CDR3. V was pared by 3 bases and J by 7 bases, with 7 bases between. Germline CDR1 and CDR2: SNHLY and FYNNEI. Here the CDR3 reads CASSDGRNSPLHF. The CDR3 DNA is TGTGCCAGCAGTGACGGACGCAATTCACCCCTCCACTTT. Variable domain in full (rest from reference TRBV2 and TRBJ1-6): EPEVTQTPSHQVTQMGQEVILRCVPISNHLYFYWYRQILGQKVEFLVSFYNNEISEKSEIFDDQFSVERPDGSNFTLKIRSTKLEDSAMYFCASSDGRNSPLHFGNGTRLTVT.

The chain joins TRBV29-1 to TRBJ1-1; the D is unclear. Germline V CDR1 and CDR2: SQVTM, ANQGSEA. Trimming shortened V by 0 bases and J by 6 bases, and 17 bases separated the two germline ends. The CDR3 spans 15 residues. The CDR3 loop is CSVEDGAGGTPEAFF. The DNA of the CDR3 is TGCAGCGTTGAAGACGGTGCAGGAGGCACCCCTGAAGCTTTCTTT.

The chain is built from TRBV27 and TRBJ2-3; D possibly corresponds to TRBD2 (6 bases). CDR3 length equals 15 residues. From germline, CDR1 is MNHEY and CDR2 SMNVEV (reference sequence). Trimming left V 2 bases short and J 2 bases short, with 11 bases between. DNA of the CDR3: TGTGCCAGCAGTTTAGCGGGGCCTCCCACAGATACGCAGTATTTT. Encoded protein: CASSLAGPPTDTQYF.

DNA for the CDR3: TGTGCCAGCAGCTTATGGGACTATGGCTACACCTTC. Protein sequence: CASSLWDYGYTF. The V call is TRBV7-2, the J call TRBJ1-2; no firm D call. CDR3 size: 12 residues. V was trimmed by 2 bases and J by 3 bases, leaving 4 bases between them. The V gene's germline CDR1 is SGHTA and CDR2 FQGNSA.

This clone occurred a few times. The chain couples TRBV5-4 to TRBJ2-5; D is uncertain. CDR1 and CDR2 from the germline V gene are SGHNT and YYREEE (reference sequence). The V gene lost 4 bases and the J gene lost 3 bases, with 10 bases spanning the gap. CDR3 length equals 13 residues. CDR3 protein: CASSLTLKETQYF. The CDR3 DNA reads TGTGCCAGCAGCCTAACTTTGAAAGAGACCCAGTACTTC.

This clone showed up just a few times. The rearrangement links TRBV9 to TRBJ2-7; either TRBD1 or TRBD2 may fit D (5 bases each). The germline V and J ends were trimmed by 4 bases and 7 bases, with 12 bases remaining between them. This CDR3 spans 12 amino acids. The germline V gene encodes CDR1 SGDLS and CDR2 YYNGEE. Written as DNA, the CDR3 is TGTGCCAGCAGCTCCCAGGGACCAGAGCAGTACTTC. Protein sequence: CASSSQGPEQYF.

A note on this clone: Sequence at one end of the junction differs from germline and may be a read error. CDR3 region: CASSSLGSQEAQYF. As DNA, the CDR3 is TGTGCCAGCAGTTCTTTAGGATCACAAGAGGCCCAGTACTTC. J is TRBJ2-5 and V is TRBV7-9; D gene unclear. CDR3 size: 14 residues. Germline V lookup: CDR1 SEHNR, CDR2 FQNEAQ (reference sequence).

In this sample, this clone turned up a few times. Here the CDR3 reads CSVEGRNTGELFF. The CDR3 nucleotides read TGCAGCGTTGAGGGGCGGAACACCGGGGAGCTGTTTTTT. This chain joins TRBV29-1 and TRBJ2-2; TRBD1 is a possible D gene (5 bases). V lost 3 bases and J lost 1, with 6 bases in between. Germline loops: CDR1 SQVTM, CDR2 ANQGSEA. The CDR3 is made up of 13 amino acids.

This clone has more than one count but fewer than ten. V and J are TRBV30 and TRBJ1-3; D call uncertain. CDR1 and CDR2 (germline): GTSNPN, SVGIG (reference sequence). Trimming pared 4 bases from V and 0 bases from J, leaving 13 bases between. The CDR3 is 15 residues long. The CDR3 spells CAWTPGRVSGNTIYF. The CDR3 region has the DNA TGTGCCTGGACCCCCGGACGTGTCTCTGGAAACACCATATATTTT. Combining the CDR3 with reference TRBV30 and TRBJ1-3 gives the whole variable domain SQTIHQWPATLVQPVGSPLSLECTVEGTSNPNLYWYRQAAGRGLQLLFYSVGIGQISSEVPQNLSASRPQDRQFILSSKKLLLSDSGFYLCAWTPGRVSGNTIYFGEGSWLTVV.

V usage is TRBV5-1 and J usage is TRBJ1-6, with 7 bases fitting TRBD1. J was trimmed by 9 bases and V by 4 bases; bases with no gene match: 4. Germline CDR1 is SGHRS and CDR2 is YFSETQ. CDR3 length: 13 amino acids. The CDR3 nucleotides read TGCGCCAGCAGCGCGGGACAGCCTTCACCCCTCCACTTT. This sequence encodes CASSAGQPSPLHF.